This T cell receptor beta chain was found in a study of blood T cell repertoires in COVID-19. Study summary: Specimens from acute and convalescent COVID-19 originated in the United States, Italy and Spain. The analysed material was cDNA or gDNA that came from T cells, B-cell-depleted T cells, or PBMCs.

Germline assignment: CDR1 SGDLS and CDR2 YYNGEE. The CDR3 consists of 16 residues. The V end was cut by 2 bases, the J end by 5 bases, with 17 bases between. Patients from Seattle were sampled longitudinally, starting during active infection. Generated by immunoSEQ multiplex PCR, the TCRdb table keeps only in-frame clones and is missing some. The repertoire holds 220,000 or so clones, with around nine tenths as singletons. Sequencing was carried out using peripheral blood. This rearrangement joins TRBV9 to TRBJ2-1; maybe TRBD2 (7 bases). The source is a man in his fifties or sixties with COVID-19, enrolled during active disease. CDR3 sequence: CASSVPGAGANNEQFF. CDR3 nucleotide sequence: TGTGCCAGCAGCGTCCCCGGGGCGGGGGCGAACAATGAGCAGTTCTTC.